The 19 T cell receptor beta chains given below trace back to one sample, sequenced in a study of cytomegalovirus exposure and HLA in healthy donors. Method: immunoSEQ multiplex PCR; TCRdb's copy keeps in-frame clones and lacks some. The table has fewer than 350,000 clones, over 75% seen once. Material: PBMCs. These TCRs come from a young woman in good health and CMV-seronegative.

This clone was detected only once. The gene calls are TRBV5-4 and TRBJ2-3, with TRBD2 matching over 12 bases. Germline CDR1 SGHNT, CDR2 YYREEE (reference sequence). The V gene end was trimmed by 3 bases and the J gene end by 0 bases; junction bases not matched to a gene: 14. The CDR3 extends over 20 amino acids. The CDR3 DNA follows: TGTGCCAGCAGCTCCGACACCAACCTAGCGGGAGGGATTAGCACAGATACGCAGTATTTT. Protein: CASSSDTNLAGGISTDTQYF.

V gene TRBV7-2 combines with J gene TRBJ2-1, with D maybe TRBD1 (7 bases). Trimming pared 2 bases from V and 6 bases from J, leaving 14 bases between. Germline V gene lookup returns CDR1 SGHTA and CDR2 FQGNSA. The CDR3 consists of 15 residues. CDR3 sequence: CASSLWRGQFNEQFF. For the CDR3, the DNA is TGTGCCAGCAGCTTATGGCGGGGACAGTTCAATGAGCAGTTCTTC.

This clone has just one count. The J gene is TRBJ2-5, the V gene TRBV28; D gene unclear. Germline V gene lookup returns CDR1 MDHEN and CDR2 SYDVKM. CDR3 length: 13 amino acids. V dropped 6 bases and J dropped 3 bases, with 11 bases sitting between them. CDR3 region: CASRYRSEETQYF. The CDR3 DNA reads as TGTGCCAGCAGGTATAGAAGCGAAGAGACCCAGTACTTC.

V is TRBV5-1 and J is TRBJ1-3, with a possible D match to TRBD1 (5 bases). Trimming took 0 bases from V and 2 from J, leaving 21 bases between them. CDR1 and CDR2 (germline): SGHRS, YFSETQ. The CDR3 covers 19 residues. The CDR3 here is CASSLAWKGYMNAGNTIYF. CDR3 nucleotide sequence: TGCGCCAGCAGCTTGGCCTGGAAGGGGTACATGAACGCTGGAAACACCATATATTTT.

The gene calls are TRBV7-3 and TRBJ2-3, with D maybe TRBD2 (6 bases). Trimming cost V 5 bases and J 0 bases, with 9 bases left between them. This CDR3 spans 14 amino acids. Germline V lookup: CDR1 SGHTA, CDR2 FQGTGA. The CDR3 loop is CASSVGGSTDTQYF. As DNA, the CDR3 is TGTGCCAGCAGCGTGGGAGGTAGCACAGATACGCAGTATTTT.

The genes are TRBV7-8 and TRBJ2-3; perhaps TRBD1 as D (5 bases). The CDR3 runs to 14 residues. Germline assignment: CDR1 SGHVS and CDR2 FQNEAQ. Deletions cut 7 bases from V and 1 base from J, with 12 bases between. The CDR3 nucleotides read TGTGCCAGCACCGACTGGGGCCGCACAGATACGCAGTATTTT. This translates into CASTDWGRTDTQYF.

For the CDR3, the DNA is TGTGCCAGCTCAACAACAGGGAGTAGCAATCAGCCCCAGCATTTT. It translates to CASSTTGSSNQPQHF. The gene calls are TRBV18 and TRBJ1-5; D is possibly TRBD1 (6 bases). Germline values: CDR1 KGHSH, CDR2 LQKENI. The CDR3 sequence is 15 residues long. Between the trimmed V and J ends, which lost 5 bases and 0 bases, there was a span of 11 bases. Using reference TRBV18 and TRBJ1-5 for the parts outside the CDR3, the full variable domain is NAGVMQNPRHLVRRRGQEARLRCSPMKGHSHVYWYRQLPEEGLKFMVYLQKENIIDESGMPKERFSAEFPKEGPSILRIQQVVRGDSAAYFCASSTTGSSNQPQHFGDGTRLSIL.

The V gene is TRBV7-3, the J gene TRBJ2-3; TRBD1 might be the D (5 bases). The V end was cut by 0 bases, the J end by 6 bases, with 10 bases between. Germline-derived CDR1 and CDR2 are SGHTA and FQGTGA. The CDR3 extends over 14 amino acids. The CDR3 spells CASSLTQGTDTQYF. CDR3 nucleotides: TGTGCCAGCAGCTTAACCCAGGGAACTGATACGCAGTATTTT.

V gene TRBV6-1 combines with J gene TRBJ1-4; a possible D gene is TRBD1 (5 bases). This CDR3 region has 13 residues. V lost 6 bases and J 7 bases, leaving 12 bases between the germline ends. Per the germline V gene, CDR1 is MNHNS and CDR2 is SASEGT. The CDR3 protein is CASRRGWGEKLFF. CDR3 sequence (DNA): TGTGCCAGCAGGCGGGGGTGGGGTGAAAAACTGTTTTTT.

V and J are TRBV5-4 and TRBJ2-5; 9 bases agree with TRBD1. After removal of 4 bases from V and 4 bases from J, the junction contained 5 bases not matched to a gene. The length of the CDR3 is 14 residues. Germline values: CDR1 SGHNT, CDR2 YYREEE (reference sequence). Written as DNA, the CDR3 is TGTGCCAGCAGCGCCGGGACAGGGCCAGAGACCCAGTACTTC. Encoded protein: CASSAGTGPETQYF.

The chain has TRBV6-1 and TRBJ2-3; 7 bases map to TRBD2. This CDR3 spans 15 amino acids. The germline gives CDR1 MNHNS, CDR2 SASEGT. Trimming cost V 5 bases and J 4 bases; bases outside gene matches: 9. CDR3 DNA sequence: TGTGCCAGCAGTCCTGGCGGGGGAGGTGCAGATACGCAGTATTTT. Translation gives CASSPGGGGADTQYF.

The V and J genes are TRBV6-4 and TRBJ1-2, with D unresolved. The CDR3 consists of 15 residues. The ends were cut back, 2 bases at V and 5 bases at J, with 15 bases in the middle. The germline gives CDR1 MRHNA, CDR2 SNTAGT. This CDR3 reads CASSDGEPGKYGYTF. The CDR3, as DNA: TGTGCCAGCAGTGACGGGGAGCCGGGGAAGTATGGCTACACCTTC.

The chain has TRBV10-2 and TRBJ2-7, with a possible D match to TRBD1 (6 bases). This CDR3 has 16 residues. CDR1 and CDR2 from the germline V gene are WSHSY and SAAADI. V lost 0 bases and J lost 2, with 14 bases in between. For the CDR3, the DNA is TGCGCCAGCAGTGAGTCGGGGGCGGGCATAGCCTACGAGCAGTACTTC. It specifies CASSESGAGIAYEQYF.

J is TRBJ1-5 and V is TRBV28; 8 bases agree with TRBD1. The CDR3 totals 17 residues. Germline CDR1 reads MDHEN; CDR2 reads SYDVKM. V lost 3 bases to trimming and J lost 5 bases; unmatched junction nucleotides: 12. CDR3: CASSFLTTGERDQPQHF. CDR3 sequence (DNA): TGTGCCAGCAGTTTCCTAACGACAGGGGAAAGGGATCAGCCCCAGCATTTT.

This chain uses TRBV5-6 with TRBJ1-1; TRBD1 matches at 9 bases. Trimming cost V 4 bases and J 11 bases; bases outside gene matches: 15. Germline assignment: CDR1 SGHDT and CDR2 YYEEEE. The CDR3 is made up of 15 amino acids. The CDR3 is CASSTGGGTGGSAFF. DNA of the CDR3: TGTGCCAGCAGCACAGGGGGCGGGACAGGTGGGTCGGCTTTCTTT.

The chain uses TRBV11-2 and TRBJ2-7; the D gene is possibly TRBD1 (6 bases). The CDR3 covers 18 residues. V was clipped by 5 bases and J by 2 bases, with 25 bases between them. The germline gives CDR1 SGHAT, CDR2 FQNNGV. The CDR3 region has the DNA TGTGCCAGCAGCCTTAGTGTGACCCCCAGGGGCATAACCTACGAGCAGTACTTC. This sequence encodes CASSLSVTPRGITYEQYF.

This chain joins TRBV18 and TRBJ1-1; D may be TRBD1 (5 bases). The CDR3 totals 16 residues. The germline CDR1 and CDR2 sequences are KGHSH and LQKENI. The V end was cut by 2 bases, the J end by 4 bases, with 17 bases between. This chain's CDR3 is CASSPNYRVGGTEAFF. DNA for the CDR3: TGTGCCAGCTCACCAAATTATAGGGTCGGGGGCACTGAAGCTTTCTTT.

The chain couples TRBV25-1 to TRBJ2-1; the match to TRBD2 covers 8 bases. This CDR3 contains 14 residues. Germline trimming cut 8 bases from V and 7 bases from J; bases unmatched to any gene: 10. Germline V gene lookup returns CDR1 MGHDK and CDR2 SYGVNS. CDR3 region: CASLGLGALNEQFF. In nucleotides, the CDR3 is TGTGCCAGCTTGGGACTAGGGGCATTAAATGAGCAGTTCTTC.

The chain carries TRBV5-1 and TRBJ2-1, with a weak D call TRBD1 (5 bases). CDR1 is SGHRS, CDR2 YFSETQ, per germline. Trimming stripped 1 base from V and 4 bases from J, with 15 bases between. The CDR3 spans 16 residues. The DNA of the CDR3 is TGCGCCAGCAGCTTGTCCTTAGGGGCCGGGTACAATGAGCAGTTCTTC. Translating gives CASSLSLGAGYNEQFF.